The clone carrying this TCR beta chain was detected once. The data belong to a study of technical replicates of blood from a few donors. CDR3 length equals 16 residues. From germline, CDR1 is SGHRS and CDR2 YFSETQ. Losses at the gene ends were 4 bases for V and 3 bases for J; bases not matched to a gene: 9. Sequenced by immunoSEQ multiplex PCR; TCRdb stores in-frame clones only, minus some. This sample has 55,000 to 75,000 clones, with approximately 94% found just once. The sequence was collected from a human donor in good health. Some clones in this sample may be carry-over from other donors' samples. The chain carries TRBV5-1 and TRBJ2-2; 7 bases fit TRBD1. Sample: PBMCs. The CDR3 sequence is CASSPDGQVYTGELFF. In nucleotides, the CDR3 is TGCGCCAGCAGCCCAGATGGACAGGTGTACACCGGGGAGCTGTTTTTT.